This T cell receptor (beta chain) was identified during a study of blood T cell repertoires in COVID-19. The table came from immunoSEQ multiplex PCR; TCRdb's copy has only in-frame clones and leaves some out. The sample has more than 25,000 clones; around 83% are singletons. The V and J ends lost 3 bases and 1 base respectively, with 14 bases between them. The CDR3 loop spans 16 amino acids. Germline V gives CDR1 LNHNV, CDR2 YYDKDF (reference sequence). This TCR was sampled from a human donor in a cohort sampled during active COVID-19. J is TRBJ2-3 and V is TRBV15, with D tentatively TRBD1 (5 bases). The sample comprised peripheral blood. Here the CDR3 reads CATSSLTVRGTDTQYF. The CDR3 DNA reads as TGTGCCACCAGCAGCTTGACAGTCCGCGGCACAGATACGCAGTATTTT.